This T cell receptor (beta chain) comes out of a study of T cells in tuberculosis. With 8 bases clipped from V and 4 bases from J, the junction kept 10 bases outside the gene matches. This CDR3 contains 14 residues. The germline CDR1 and CDR2 sequences are GTSNPN and SVGIG (reference sequence). Sorting used thawed, overnight-rested PBMC stained with anti-CD3, a viability dye and GMM-loaded CD1B tetramer. C32 glucose monomycolate from Rhodococcus equi was loaded onto the CD1B tetramers. Assay: immunoSEQ multiplex PCR; the TCRdb copy retains only in-frame clones and omits some. The table shows 80,000 to 90,000 clones, with roughly 90% occurring only once.

The sequencing input was CD1b-GMM tetramer-negative cells sorted from PBMCs. The sequence came from an adult woman with latent tuberculosis. The gene calls are TRBV30 and TRBJ2-3, with 9 positions matching TRBD2. The chain's CDR3 is CARGTSLAPDTQYF. CDR3 in DNA: TGTGCCCGGGGGACTAGCCTTGCGCCAGATACGCAGTATTTT. Drawing the rest from reference TRBV30 and TRBJ2-3, the complete variable domain is SQTIHQWPATLVQPVGSPLSLECTVEGTSNPNLYWYRQAAGRGLQLLFYSVGIGQISSEVPQNLSASRPQDRQFILSSKKLLLSDSGFYLCARGTSLAPDTQYFGPGTRLTVL.